This TCR beta chain comes out of a study of shared clonotypes between healthy human individuals. Study findings and constraints: Depth of sequencing was expected to influence donor clonotype sharing. It was the non-shared clonotypes that had lower generation probabilities than clonotypes shared by all four donors.

V dropped 6 bases and J dropped 6 bases, with 13 bases sitting between them. Germline V gene sequence: CDR1 LNHDA, CDR2 SQIVND (reference sequence). CDR3 length: 13 residues. Method: immunoSEQ multiplex PCR; TCRdb's copy keeps in-frame clones and lacks some. The sample yields 2.3 million or so clones, approximately 95% seen once. Details on this clone: What it binds is unknown.

The material sequenced was naive CD4+ T cells from PBMCs. The sample's subset: CD45RA+ positively selected. This receptor was identified in a man aged 18 to 35 in good health. Some clones in this sample may be carry-over from other donors' samples. The chain is built from TRBV19 and TRBJ2-3; D remains unclear. The CDR3: CASSTRQSDTQYF. CDR3 coding DNA: TGTGCCAGTAGCACCCGGCAGTCCGATACGCAGTATTTT. The entire variable domain, with the rest obtained from reference TRBV19 and TRBJ2-3, is as follows: DGGITQSPKYLFRKEGQNVTLSCEQNLNHDAMYWYRQDPGQGLRLIYYSQIVNDFQKGDIAEGYSVSREKKESFPLTVTSAQKNPTAFYLCASSTRQSDTQYFGPGTRLTVL.